Following are 12 T cell receptor beta chains from one sample sequenced in a study of T cells in Graves' hyperthyroidism and ophthalmopathy. What was amplified from RNA transcripts were TCR beta CDR3 regions. Using the HTBI primer set, a first-round RT-PCR was run on the TCR CDR3. TCRdb ran MiXCR on the multiplex PCR reads and lists one entry per CDR3 protein. Of under 650,000 distinct CDR3 sequences listed, under 20% are singletons. Material for sequencing was blood. These receptors originate from a woman in her twenties or thirties with Graves' hyperthyroidism.

The chain uses TRBV4-1 and TRBJ1-1, with TRBD1 matching 7 bases. This CDR3 has 14 residues. Germline CDR1 and CDR2: MGHRA and YSYEKL. J was trimmed by 3 bases and V by 4 bases; bases with no gene match: 5. The CDR3 loop is CASSRGQVYTEAFF. Written as DNA, the CDR3 is TGCGCCAGCAGCCGAGGACAGGTATACACTGAAGCTTTCTTT.

This clonotype was seen many times. The CDR3 here is CSANEREGPPDTQYF. The CDR3 DNA reads as TGCAGTGCTAATGAGCGGGAGGGCCCTCCAGATACGCAGTATTTT. J is TRBJ2-3 and V is TRBV20-1, with 10 nucleotides matching TRBD2. The CDR3 consists of 15 residues. From germline, CDR1 is DFQATT and CDR2 SNEGSKA (reference sequence). J gave up 4 bases and V 4 bases, and 8 bases lay outside the gene matches.

The chain combines TRBV20-1 with TRBJ2-7; maybe TRBD2 (7 bases). V was cut by 6 bases and J by 7 bases, with 16 bases left in between. The CDR3 consists of 12 residues. In germline, CDR1 is DFQATT, CDR2 SNEGSKA (reference sequence). Here the CDR3 reads CSAGGGRWEQYF. In DNA, the CDR3 is TGCAGTGCCGGGGGCGGGAGATGGGAGCAGTACTTC.

There are many counts of this clonotype. V and J are TRBV2 and TRBJ1-2; no definite D call. From germline, CDR1 is SNHLY and CDR2 FYNNEI. The CDR3 contains 15 residues. V was clipped by 1 base and J by 5 bases, with 14 bases between them. The CDR3 sequence is CASSEGPGSSYGYTF. The CDR3 region has the DNA TGTGCCAGCAGTGAAGGGCCGGGCAGTAGTTATGGCTACACCTTC. Full variable domain (missing parts from reference TRBV2 and TRBJ1-2): EPEVTQTPSHQVTQMGQEVILRCVPISNHLYFYWYRQILGQKVEFLVSFYNNEISEKSEIFDDQFSVERPDGSNFTLKIRSTKLEDSAMYFCASSEGPGSSYGYTFGSGTRLTVV.

This clonotype was observed many times. This chain connects TRBV20-1 to TRBJ2-7; D gene unclear. Between the trimmed V and J ends, which lost 1 base and 1 base, there was a span of 5 bases. Germline V gives CDR1 DFQATT, CDR2 SNEGSKA (reference sequence). The CDR3 loop spans 12 amino acids. In DNA, the CDR3 is TGCAGTGCTAGAGGGGTTTCCTACGAGCAGTACTTC. This gives the protein CSARGVSYEQYF.

There are many counts of this clonotype. The V and J genes are TRBV28 and TRBJ2-5, with D tentatively TRBD2 (5 bases). The CDR3 totals 14 residues. Trimming took off 2 bases at V and 5 bases at J, with 12 bases between the two ends. Germline V gene lookup returns CDR1 MDHEN and CDR2 SYDVKM. The CDR3 DNA reads as TGTGCCAGCAGTTTAAACGGGGAGTGGGAGACCCAGTACTTC. It yields the protein CASSLNGEWETQYF.

In its sample, this clonotype was seen a few times. The CDR3 sequence is CASSFLAGASGEQYF. CDR3 DNA sequence: TGTGCCAGCAGCTTTCTAGCGGGAGCGTCTGGCGAGCAGTACTTC. V gene TRBV7-2 combines with J gene TRBJ2-7; 10 nucleotides line up with TRBD2. The J segment lost 6 bases and the V segment lost 3 bases, leaving 8 bases of the junction unmatched. CDR3 length: 15 amino acids. Germline V gene sequence: CDR1 SGHTA, CDR2 FQGNSA.

Ten or more counts support this clonotype. The chain joins TRBV5-1 to TRBJ2-3, with D unresolved. The ends were cut back, 1 base at V and 2 bases at J, with 20 bases in the middle. This CDR3 spans 18 amino acids. Germline V gene data show CDR1 as SGHRS and CDR2 as YFSETQ. In nucleotides, the CDR3 is TGCGCCAGCAGCTTGATGGGTTATATCTCAGGAACCACAGATACGCAGTATTTT. Its translation: CASSLMGYISGTTDTQYF.

The J gene is TRBJ2-5, the V gene TRBV28; a weak D match, TRBD2 (5 bases). Trimming removed 6 bases at V and 7 bases at J, with 15 bases between. The CDR3 contains 13 residues. Germline assignment: CDR1 MDHEN and CDR2 SYDVKM. CDR3 bases: TGTGCCAGCAGCAACGCGGCCGAGGGGACCCAGTACTTC. As protein: CASSNAAEGTQYF.

This clonotype has a count of ten or more. This chain joins TRBV7-9 and TRBJ2-1; 8 bases map to TRBD1. The V segment lost 1 base and the J segment 10 bases; nucleotides outside the gene matches: 12. Germline assignment: CDR1 SEHNR and CDR2 FQNEAQ (reference sequence). CDR3 length equals 16 residues. CDR3 loop: CASSLGLMGTGVEQFF. The CDR3 DNA reads TGTGCCAGCAGCTTAGGCCTTATGGGGACAGGAGTCGAGCAGTTCTTC.

This clonotype was counted between two and nine times. The chain uses TRBV12-3 or TRBV12-4 and TRBJ2-1; 13 nucleotides match TRBD2. There are 17 residues in the CDR3. V was pared by 5 bases and J by 3 bases, with 7 bases of the junction left unmatched. CDR3 sequence: CASSLRTSGSFYNEQFF. For the CDR3, the DNA is TGTGCCAGCAGTCTCCGGACTAGCGGGAGTTTCTACAATGAGCAGTTCTTC.

This chain joins TRBV6-9 and TRBJ1-5, with a possible D match to TRBD1 (6 bases). V shed 3 bases and J shed 3 bases, with 15 bases lying between them. This CDR3 comprises 16 residues. Germline lookup yields CDR1 MNHGY and CDR2 SVAAGI. The CDR3 nucleotides are TGTGCCAGCAGTTACATCCCCACAGGGCACAATCAGCCCCAGCATTTT. Encoded protein: CASSYIPTGHNQPQHF.